This TCR beta chain is drawn from a study of CD8 T cells in ankylosing spondylitis. Study-wide results and caveats: Blood of patients with ankylosing spondylitis appeared to be characterized by a TCR beta motif of eight highly homologous variants.

This clonotype was counted ten times or more. Antigen unknown. TCRdb fed the 5' RACE reads into MiXCR, producing one record per CDR3 protein. The data contain fewer than 400,000 distinct CDR3 sequences, roughly 8% of them singletons. The CDR3 contains 15 residues. V lost 0 bases and J lost 5, with 13 bases in between. CDR1 is LGHDT, CDR2 YNNKEL, per germline (reference sequence). The chain combines TRBV3-1 with TRBJ1-1, with D uncertain. This TCR was sampled from a male donor with ankylosing spondylitis. The sample taken for sequencing was blood, either unsorted or a sorted T cell fraction (not recorded which). CDR3 region: CASSQDWVRETEAFF. CDR3 in DNA: TGTGCCAGCAGCCAAGATTGGGTACGGGAGACTGAAGCTTTCTTT.